These 2 T cell receptor beta chains originate from one sample sequenced in a study of blood T cell repertoires in COVID-19. The method was immunoSEQ multiplex PCR; TCRdb's version includes in-frame clones alone and lacks a portion of them. The sample lists about 130,000 clones, around 82% occurring once. The sequenced sample was PBMCs or T cells enriched from blood (not recorded which). These TCRs come from a woman between 50 and 59 years old who had recovered from COVID-19.

This clone was seen once. V usage is TRBV9 and J usage is TRBJ2-7; D call uncertain. The CDR3 has 15 amino acids. CDR1 and CDR2 (germline): SGDLS, YYNGEE. Trimming removed 5 bases from V and 2 bases from J, with 17 bases in between. This CDR3 reads CASSPTTLRTYEQYF. The CDR3 bases are TGTGCCAGCAGTCCCACTACCCTGAGAACCTACGAGCAGTACTTC.

The rearrangement links TRBV3-1 (or the pseudogene TRBV3-2) to TRBJ1-4, with D possibly being TRBD1 (5 bases). This CDR3 contains 13 residues. Germline CDR1 LGHDT, CDR2 YNNKEL (reference sequence). The V end was cut by 3 bases, the J end by 7 bases, with 9 bases between. DNA for the CDR3: TGTGCCAGCAGCCATGTAAGGGGTGAAAAACTGTTTTTT. It is translated as CASSHVRGEKLFF.